This is a list of T cell receptor beta chains from one sample in a study of monozygotic twins with cystic fibrosis. Measured with immunoSEQ multiplex PCR; TCRdb has only the in-frame clones, and not every one. The profile shows 25,000 to 30,000 clones, 90% of them singletons. What was sequenced was blood. These receptors were taken from a girl aged 2 to 10 with cystic fibrosis. Each CDR3 is given with its conserved first and last residue. The order of the fields is D gene, V gene, CDR3 protein. The D gene is left open where the match is weak.

.,TRBV5-6,CASSLVSTGTDDEKLFF
.,TRBV5-1,CASSLRGQGNEQFF
.,TRBV19,CASSKDRPSNQPQHF
TRBD1,TRBV5-6,CASSWGQRNTEAFF
.,TRBV6-1,CASSRAVSSGNTIYF
.,TRBV6-6,CASRRNTEAFF
.,TRBV20-1,CSARDTGELFF
TRBD1,TRBV7-2,CASSSDRGGNREQYF
.,TRBV18,CASSPDPGSGEQYF
TRBD2,TRBV4-3,CASSPGTSGGNEQFF
TRBD2,TRBV9,CASSPEGLGFAKNIQYF
TRBD2,TRBV18,CASSPPGLAGGHYNEQFF
.,TRBV6-1,CASRITGNGYEQYF
.,TRBV7-9,CASIPGEVRGYGYTF
TRBD1,TRBV5-4,CASSLAGTGDNTGELFF
.,TRBV7-9,CASSLASRSMEGSPLHF
.,TRBV9,CASSVGQGELFF
TRBD1,TRBV4-1,CASGRDRDNQPQHF
.,TRBV2,CASSALGGPTDTQYF
.,TRBV15,CATSVRQGVNEQFF
.,TRBV5-6,CASSPDTTTNTGELFF
.,TRBV7-2,CASSRGIYRELKTEAFF
.,TRBV5-1,CASKPLNLGRGADGYTF